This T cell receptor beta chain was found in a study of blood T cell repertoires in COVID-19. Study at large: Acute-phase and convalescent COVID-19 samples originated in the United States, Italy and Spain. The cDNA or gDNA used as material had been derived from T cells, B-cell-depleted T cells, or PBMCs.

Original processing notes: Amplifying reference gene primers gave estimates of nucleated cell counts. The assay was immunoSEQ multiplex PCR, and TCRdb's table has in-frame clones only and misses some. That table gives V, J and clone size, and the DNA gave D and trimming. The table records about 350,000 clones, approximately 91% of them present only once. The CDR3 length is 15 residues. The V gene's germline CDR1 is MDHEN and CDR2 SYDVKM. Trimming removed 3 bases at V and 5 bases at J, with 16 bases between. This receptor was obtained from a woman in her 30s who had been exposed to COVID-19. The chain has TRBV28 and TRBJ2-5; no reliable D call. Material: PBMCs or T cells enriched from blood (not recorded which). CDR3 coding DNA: TGTGCCAGCAGTTTCTTCACCGCGCTCGGGGAGACCCAGTACTTC. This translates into CASSFFTALGETQYF. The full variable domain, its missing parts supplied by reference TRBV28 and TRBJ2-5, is DVKVTQSSRYLVKRTGEKVFLECVQDMDHENMFWYRQDPGLGLRLIYFSYDVKMKEKGDIPEGYSVSREKKERFSLILESASTNQTSMYLCASSFFTALGETQYFGPGTRLLVL.